The present T cell receptor beta chain was sequenced within a study of T cells after yellow fever vaccination. The CDR3 covers 14 residues. The V segment lost 4 bases and the J segment 4 bases; nucleotides outside the gene matches: 7. Germline lookup yields CDR1 DFQATT and CDR2 SNEGSKA (reference sequence). The sample holds a few counts of this clonotype. TCRdb reprocessed the 5' RACE reads with MiXCR, giving one entry per CDR3 protein. The sample has hundreds of thousands of distinct CDR3 sequences; 9% to 15% are singletons. The sample here was PBMCs, taken on the day of the yellow fever booster vaccination. This chain uses TRBV20-1 with TRBJ2-3, with 8 bases that match TRBD1. The sequence was obtained from a man in his thirties or forties who received the YFV17D yellow fever vaccine. This chain's CDR3 is CSAIRTGSADTQYF. CDR3 nucleotides: TGCAGTGCTATCCGGACAGGGTCCGCAGATACGCAGTATTTT.